This paragraph reports one TCR beta chain. With random hexamers, reverse transcription was performed on about 0.5 to 1 ug of RNA. It was immunoSEQ multiplex PCR that amplified TCR beta CDR3 across 54 Vbeta and 13 Jbeta. From the immunoSEQ multiplex PCR reads, TCRdb called clonotypes with MiXCR, one entry per CDR3 protein. The sample includes about 130,000 distinct CDR3 sequences, around 75% seen only once; the top ten take 0.51%. Patients with stable or active relapsing-remitting disease, all of them treatment-naive, made up the multiple sclerosis controls. CDR1 and CDR2 from the germline V gene are SQVTM and ANQGSEA. This CDR3 has 13 amino acids. Between the trimmed V and J ends, which lost 2 bases and 10 bases, there was a span of 15 bases. The source of the sample is a study of CD8 T cells in Susac syndrome.

Specimen: CD8+ T cells from PBMCs. This sequence originates from a human donor with multiple sclerosis. The rearrangement joins TRBV29-1 to TRBJ2-1; D unclear. The CDR3 spells CSVETLPPREQFF. The CDR3 DNA reads as TGCAGCGTTGAAACCCTACCCCCCAGGGAGCAGTTCTTC.